The clone carrying this T cell receptor (beta chain) has at least ten counts. This CDR3 region has 14 residues. Germline CDR1 LGHNA, CDR2 YSLEER. The germline V and J ends were trimmed by 3 bases and 5 bases, with 14 bases remaining between them. This entry is derived from a study of blood T cells in healthy people across ages. Next came a second PCR, run for about 7 to 12 cycles, which used a sample-barcoded 5' primer along with a J-beta primer mix. TCRdb itself ran the 5' RACE reads through MiXCR, one entry per CDR3 protein. In the table there are 850,000 or so distinct CDR3 sequences, about 30% of which are singletons.

The chain couples TRBV4-3 to TRBJ2-7; possibly TRBD1 for D (8 bases). The sample taken for sequencing was blood. This sequence was found in an elderly woman in good health. CDR3 amino acids: CASSQSGTGDEQYF. The CDR3, as DNA: TGCGCCAGCAGCCAGAGCGGGACAGGCGACGAGCAGTACTTC.